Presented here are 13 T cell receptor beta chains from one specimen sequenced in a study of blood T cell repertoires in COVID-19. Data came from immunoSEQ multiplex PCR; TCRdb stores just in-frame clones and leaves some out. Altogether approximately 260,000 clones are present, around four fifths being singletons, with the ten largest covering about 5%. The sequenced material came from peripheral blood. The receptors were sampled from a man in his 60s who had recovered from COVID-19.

As DNA, the CDR3 is TGTGCCAGCAGCGTAGTATACGAGCAGTACTTC. Its translation: CASSVVYEQYF. The rearrangement joins TRBV9 to TRBJ2-7; D gene ambiguous. The CDR3 is 11 amino acids. From germline, CDR1 is SGDLS and CDR2 YYNGEE. V was clipped by 0 bases and J by 4 bases, with 2 bases between them.

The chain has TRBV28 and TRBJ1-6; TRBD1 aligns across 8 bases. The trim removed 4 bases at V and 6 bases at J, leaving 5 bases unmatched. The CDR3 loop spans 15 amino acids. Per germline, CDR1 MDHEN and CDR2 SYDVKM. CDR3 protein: CASSSRTGFNSPLHF. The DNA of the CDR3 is TGTGCCAGCAGTTCCAGGACAGGGTTTAATTCACCCCTCCACTTT.

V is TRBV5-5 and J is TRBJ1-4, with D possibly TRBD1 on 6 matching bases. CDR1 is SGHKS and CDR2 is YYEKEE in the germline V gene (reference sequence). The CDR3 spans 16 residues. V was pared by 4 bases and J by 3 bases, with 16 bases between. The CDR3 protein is CASSRYTGSANEKLFF. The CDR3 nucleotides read TGTGCCAGCAGCCGTTACACAGGGTCGGCTAATGAAAAACTGTTTTTT.

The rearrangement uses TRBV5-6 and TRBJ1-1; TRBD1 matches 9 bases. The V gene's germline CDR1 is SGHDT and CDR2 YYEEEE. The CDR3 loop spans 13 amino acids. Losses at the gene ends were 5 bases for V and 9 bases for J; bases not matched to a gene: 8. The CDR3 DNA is TGTGCCAGCAGACCAAAGGACAGGGGTAAAGCTTTCTTT. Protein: CASRPKDRGKAFF. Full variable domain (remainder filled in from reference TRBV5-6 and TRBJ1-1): DAGVTQSPTHLIKTRGQQVTLRCSPKSGHDTVSWYQQALGQGPQFIFQYYEEEERQRGNFPDRFSGHQFPNYSSELNVNALLLGDSALYLCASRPKDRGKAFFGQGTRLTVV.

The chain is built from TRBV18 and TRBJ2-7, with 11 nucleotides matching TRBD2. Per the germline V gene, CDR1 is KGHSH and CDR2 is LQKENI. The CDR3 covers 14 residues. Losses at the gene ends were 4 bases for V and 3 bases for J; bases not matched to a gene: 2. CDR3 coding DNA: TGTGCCAGCTCACTCACTAGCGGGAGCTACGAGCAGTACTTC. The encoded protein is CASSLTSGSYEQYF.

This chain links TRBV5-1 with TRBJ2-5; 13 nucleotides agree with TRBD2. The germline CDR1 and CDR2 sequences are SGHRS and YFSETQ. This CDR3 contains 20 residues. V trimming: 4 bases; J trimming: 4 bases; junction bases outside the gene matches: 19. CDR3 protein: CASSLPPILAGGPTAETQYF. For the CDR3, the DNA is TGCGCCAGCAGCCTTCCACCGATACTAGCGGGGGGGCCCACGGCAGAGACCCAGTACTTC.

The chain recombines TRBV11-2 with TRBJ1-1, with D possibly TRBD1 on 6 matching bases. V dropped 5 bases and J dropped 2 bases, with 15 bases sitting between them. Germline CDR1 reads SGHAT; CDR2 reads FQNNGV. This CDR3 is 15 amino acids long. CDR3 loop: CASSPVQGSNTEAFF. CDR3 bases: TGTGCCAGCAGCCCGGTGCAGGGGTCTAACACTGAAGCTTTCTTT.

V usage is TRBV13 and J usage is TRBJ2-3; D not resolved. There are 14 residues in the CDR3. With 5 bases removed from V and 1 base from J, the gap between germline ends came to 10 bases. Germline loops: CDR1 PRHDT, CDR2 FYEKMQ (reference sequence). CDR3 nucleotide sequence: TGTGCCAGCAGCGCCTTTGGGCGCACAGATACGCAGTATTTT. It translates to CASSAFGRTDTQYF.

CDR3 sequence (DNA): TGTGCCAGCAGCGTAGCCGTCCGGGGTTCGGACACCGGGGAGCTGTTTTTT. Protein product: CASSVAVRGSDTGELFF. V and J are TRBV9 and TRBJ2-2; a weak D match, TRBD2 (5 bases). The germline gives CDR1 SGDLS, CDR2 YYNGEE. CDR3 size: 17 residues. V was pared by 0 bases and J by 3 bases, with 15 bases between.

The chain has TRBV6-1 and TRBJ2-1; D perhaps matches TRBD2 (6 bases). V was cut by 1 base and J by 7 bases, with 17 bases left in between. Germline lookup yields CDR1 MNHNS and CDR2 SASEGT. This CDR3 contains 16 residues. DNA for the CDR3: TGTGCCAGCAGTGAAGTATGGAGGGGTCTGGAGAATGAGCAGTTCTTC. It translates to CASSEVWRGLENEQFF.

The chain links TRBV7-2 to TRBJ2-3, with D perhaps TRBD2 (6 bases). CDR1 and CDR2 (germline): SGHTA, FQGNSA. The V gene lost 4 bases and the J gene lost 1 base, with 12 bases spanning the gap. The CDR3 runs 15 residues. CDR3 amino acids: CASSSLAVRTDTQYF. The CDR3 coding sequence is TGTGCCAGCAGCTCCTTAGCGGTTCGCACAGATACGCAGTATTTT.

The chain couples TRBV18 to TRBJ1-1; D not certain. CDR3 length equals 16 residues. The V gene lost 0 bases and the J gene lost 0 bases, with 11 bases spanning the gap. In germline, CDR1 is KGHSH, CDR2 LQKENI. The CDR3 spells CASSPPGGPLNTEAFF. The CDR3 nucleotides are TGTGCCAGCTCACCACCGGGAGGACCACTGAACACTGAAGCTTTCTTT.

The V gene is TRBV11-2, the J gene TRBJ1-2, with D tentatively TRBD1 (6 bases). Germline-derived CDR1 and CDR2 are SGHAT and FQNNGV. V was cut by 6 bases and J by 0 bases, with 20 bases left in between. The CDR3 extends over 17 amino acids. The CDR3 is CASRKPFTGTSNYGYTF. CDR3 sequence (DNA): TGTGCCAGCAGGAAACCCTTTACAGGGACGTCTAACTATGGCTACACCTTC.